This T cell receptor (beta chain) is drawn from a study of shared clonotypes between healthy human individuals. Overall study context: Every donor yielded three CD4 naive, three CD4 memory, two CD8 naive and one CD8 memory plate. General observations from the study: The rarefaction results pointed to incomplete sorted-subset sequencing despite large depth. It was expected that sequencing depth would affect clonotype sharing among donors.

Only in-frame clones appear in the TCRdb table, and some are missing; sequencing was by immunoSEQ multiplex PCR. The repertoire consists of more than 2,000,000 clones, with roughly nine tenths occurring once and the leading ten covering 0.13% to 0.15%. Germline V gives CDR1 SGHTA, CDR2 FQGNSA. This CDR3 contains 15 residues. Trimming took 5 bases from V and 2 from J; bases not matched to a gene: 6. In this sample, this clone turned up a few times. Its antigen is currently unknown. Sequencing was carried out using naive CD4+ T cells sorted from blood. Noted subset: CD45RA+ positively selected. This receptor was obtained from a young man in good health. The chain uses TRBV7-2 and TRBJ2-1, with 7 bases fitting TRBD1. CDR3 coding DNA: TGTGCCAGCAGCATCCAGACAGGGACCTACAATGAGCAGTTCTTC. Encoded protein: CASSIQTGTYNEQFF.